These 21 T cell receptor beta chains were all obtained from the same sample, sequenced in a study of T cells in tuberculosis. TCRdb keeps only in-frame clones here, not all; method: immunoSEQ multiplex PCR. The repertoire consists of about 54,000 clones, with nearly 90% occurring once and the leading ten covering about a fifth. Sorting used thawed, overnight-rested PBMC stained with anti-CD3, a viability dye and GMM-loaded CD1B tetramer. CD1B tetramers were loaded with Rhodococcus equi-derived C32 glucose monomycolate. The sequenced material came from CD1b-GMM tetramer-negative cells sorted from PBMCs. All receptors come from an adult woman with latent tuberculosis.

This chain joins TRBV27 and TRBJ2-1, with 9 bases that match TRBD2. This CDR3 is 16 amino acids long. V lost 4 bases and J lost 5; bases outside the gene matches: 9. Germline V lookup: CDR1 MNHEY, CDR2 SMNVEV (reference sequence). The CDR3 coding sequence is TGTGCCAGCAGTTCCATAGCGGGAGAGAGGGACAATGAGCAGTTCTTC. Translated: CASSSIAGERDNEQFF.

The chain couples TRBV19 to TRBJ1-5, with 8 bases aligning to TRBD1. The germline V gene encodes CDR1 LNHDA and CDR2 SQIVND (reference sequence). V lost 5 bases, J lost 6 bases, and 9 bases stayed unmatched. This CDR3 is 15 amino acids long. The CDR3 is CASSFRDRSPQPQHF. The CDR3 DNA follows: TGTGCCAGTAGTTTCCGGGACAGGAGTCCTCAGCCCCAGCATTTT. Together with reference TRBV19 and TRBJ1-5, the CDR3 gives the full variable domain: DGGITQSPKYLFRKEGQNVTLSCEQNLNHDAMYWYRQDPGQGLRLIYYSQIVNDFQKGDIAEGYSVSREKKESFPLTVTSAQKNPTAFYLCASSFRDRSPQPQHFGDGTRLSIL.

The CDR3 DNA follows: TGTGCCAGCAGCTTGGCCTCGTTGGGACGAACCAGACAGGCCCAGTACTTC. Translation: CASSLASLGRTRQAQYF. The chain joins TRBV5-6 to TRBJ2-5, with D possibly TRBD1 on 6 matching bases. The length of the CDR3 is 17 residues. V was shortened by 0 bases and J by 9 bases, with 24 bases between the two germline ends. Germline lookup yields CDR1 SGHDT and CDR2 YYEEEE.

The CDR3 nucleotides read TGTGCCAGCAGCTCGACAGGGAAGGGACCCTACGAGCAGTACTTC. Protein: CASSSTGKGPYEQYF. The chain uses TRBV5-4 and TRBJ2-7; 7 bases align to TRBD1. Germline V CDR1 and CDR2: SGHNT, YYREEE (reference sequence). This CDR3 region has 15 residues. V lost 3 bases and J lost 2; bases outside the gene matches: 8.

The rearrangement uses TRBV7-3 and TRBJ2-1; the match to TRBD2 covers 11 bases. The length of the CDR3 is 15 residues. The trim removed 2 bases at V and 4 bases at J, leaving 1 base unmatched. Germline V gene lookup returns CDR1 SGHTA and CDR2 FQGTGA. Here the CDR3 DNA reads TGTGCCAGCAGCTTAGGGACTAGCGGTTACAATGAGCAGTTCTTC. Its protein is CASSLGTSGYNEQFF.

The CDR3 reads CASSIGSGGLDTQYF. The CDR3 DNA sequence: TGTGCCAGTAGTATCGGTAGCGGGGGGTTGGATACGCAGTATTTT. This sequence joins TRBV19 and TRBJ2-3; 10 positions agree with TRBD2. Germline loops: CDR1 LNHDA, CDR2 SQIVND (reference sequence). V shed 3 bases and J 6 bases; nucleotides not matched to a gene: 6. The CDR3 extends over 15 amino acids. Filled out from reference TRBV19 and TRBJ2-3, the complete variable domain reads DGGITQSPKYLFRKEGQNVTLSCEQNLNHDAMYWYRQDPGQGLRLIYYSQIVNDFQKGDIAEGYSVSREKKESFPLTVTSAQKNPTAFYLCASSIGSGGLDTQYFGPGTRLTVL.

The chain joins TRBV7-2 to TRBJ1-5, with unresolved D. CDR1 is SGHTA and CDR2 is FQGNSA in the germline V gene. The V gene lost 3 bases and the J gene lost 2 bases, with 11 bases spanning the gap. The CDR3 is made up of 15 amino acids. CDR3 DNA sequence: TGTGCCAGCAGCTTTGCGGGTGTTGGCAATCAGCCCCAGCATTTT. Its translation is CASSFAGVGNQPQHF.

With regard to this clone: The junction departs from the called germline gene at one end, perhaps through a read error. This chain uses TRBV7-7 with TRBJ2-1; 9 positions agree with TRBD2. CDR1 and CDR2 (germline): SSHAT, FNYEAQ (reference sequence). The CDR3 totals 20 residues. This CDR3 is CASSLAKEWGRLAEDNEQFF. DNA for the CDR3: TGTGCTAGCAGCTTAGCCAAGGAGTGGGGCAGACTAGCGGAAGACAATGAGCAGTTCTTC.

This CDR3 reads CASSLSGALEQFF. DNA for the CDR3: TGTGCCAGCAGTTTGTCAGGGGCCCTTGAGCAGTTCTTC. The rearrangement joins TRBV27 to TRBJ2-1, with D perhaps matching TRBD1 (6 bases). This CDR3 has 13 residues. The germline V gene has CDR1 MNHEY and CDR2 SMNVEV (reference sequence). The V end was cut by 3 bases, the J end by 9 bases, with 12 bases between.

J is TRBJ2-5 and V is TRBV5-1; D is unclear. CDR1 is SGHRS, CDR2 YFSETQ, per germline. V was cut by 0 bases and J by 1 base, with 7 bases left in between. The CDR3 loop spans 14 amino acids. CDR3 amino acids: CASSLDTVQETQYF. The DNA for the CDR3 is TGCGCCAGCAGCTTGGATACAGTCCAAGAGACCCAGTACTTC.

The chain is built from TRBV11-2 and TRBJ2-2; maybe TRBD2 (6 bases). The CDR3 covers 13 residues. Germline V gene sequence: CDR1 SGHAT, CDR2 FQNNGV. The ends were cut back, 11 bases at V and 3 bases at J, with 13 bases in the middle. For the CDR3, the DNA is TGTGCCTGCCTGCCGGGAGACACCGGGGAGCTGTTTTTT. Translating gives CACLPGDTGELFF.

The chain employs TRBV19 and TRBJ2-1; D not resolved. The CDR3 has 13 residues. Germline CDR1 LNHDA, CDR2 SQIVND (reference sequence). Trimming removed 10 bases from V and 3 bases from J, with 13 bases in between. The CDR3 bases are TGTGCCACTAGACCGAGAAACTACAATGAGCAGTTCTTC. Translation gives CATRPRNYNEQFF. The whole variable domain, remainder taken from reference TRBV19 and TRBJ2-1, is DGGITQSPKYLFRKEGQNVTLSCEQNLNHDAMYWYRQDPGQGLRLIYYSQIVNDFQKGDIAEGYSVSREKKESFPLTVTSAQKNPTAFYLCATRPRNYNEQFFGPGTRLTVL.

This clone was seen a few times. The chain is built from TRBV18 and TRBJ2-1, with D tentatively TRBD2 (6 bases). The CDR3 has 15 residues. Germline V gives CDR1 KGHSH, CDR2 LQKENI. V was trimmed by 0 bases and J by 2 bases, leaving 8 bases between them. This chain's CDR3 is CASSPPRDPYNEQFF. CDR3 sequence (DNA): TGTGCCAGCTCACCACCGCGGGACCCCTACAATGAGCAGTTCTTC.

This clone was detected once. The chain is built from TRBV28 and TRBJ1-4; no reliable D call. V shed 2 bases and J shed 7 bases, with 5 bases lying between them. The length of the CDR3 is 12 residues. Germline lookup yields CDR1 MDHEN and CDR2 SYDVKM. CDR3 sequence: CASSLRGEKLFF. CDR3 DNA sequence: TGTGCCAGCAGTTTACGGGGTGAAAAACTGTTTTTT.

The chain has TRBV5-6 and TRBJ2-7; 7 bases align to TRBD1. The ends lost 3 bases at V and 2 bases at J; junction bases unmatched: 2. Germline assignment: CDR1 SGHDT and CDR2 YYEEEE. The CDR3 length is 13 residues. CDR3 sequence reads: CASSWDSPYEQYF. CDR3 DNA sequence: TGTGCCAGCAGCTGGGACAGTCCCTACGAGCAGTACTTC.

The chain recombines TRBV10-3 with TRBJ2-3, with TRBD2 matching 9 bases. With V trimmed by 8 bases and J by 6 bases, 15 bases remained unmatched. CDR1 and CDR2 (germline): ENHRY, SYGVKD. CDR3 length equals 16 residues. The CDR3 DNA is TGTGCCATCCTTTCGAGCCTAGCGGGGCCGAGGGATACGCAGTATTTT. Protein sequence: CAILSSLAGPRDTQYF.

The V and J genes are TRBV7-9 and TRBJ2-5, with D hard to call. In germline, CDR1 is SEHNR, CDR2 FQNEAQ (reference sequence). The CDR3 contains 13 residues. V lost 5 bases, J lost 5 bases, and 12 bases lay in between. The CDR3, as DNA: TGTGCCAGCAGCCCCCCTCTTCGGGAGACCCAGTACTTC. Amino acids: CASSPPLRETQYF.

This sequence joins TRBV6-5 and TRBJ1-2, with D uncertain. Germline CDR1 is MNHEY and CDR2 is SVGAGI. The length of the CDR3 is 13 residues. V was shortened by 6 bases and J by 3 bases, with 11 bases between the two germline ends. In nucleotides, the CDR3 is TGTGCCAGCAGGGAGGGCAAGTACTATGGCTACACCTTC. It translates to CASREGKYYGYTF.

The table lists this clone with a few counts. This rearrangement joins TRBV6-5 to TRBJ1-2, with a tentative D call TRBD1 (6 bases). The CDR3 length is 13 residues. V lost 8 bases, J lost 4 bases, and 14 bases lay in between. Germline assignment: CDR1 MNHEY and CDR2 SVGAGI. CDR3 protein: CASGSDSFYGYTF. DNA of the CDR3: TGTGCCAGCGGTTCGGACAGTTTCTATGGCTACACCTTC.

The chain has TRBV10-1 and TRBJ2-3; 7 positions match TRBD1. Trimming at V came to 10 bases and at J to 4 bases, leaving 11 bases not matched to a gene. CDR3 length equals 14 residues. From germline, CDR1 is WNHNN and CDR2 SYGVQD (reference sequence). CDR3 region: CATQSRQGPDTQYF. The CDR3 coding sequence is TGCGCCACCCAGTCCCGACAGGGCCCAGATACGCAGTATTTT.

The CDR3 reads CSVEWLRDREILGNQPQHF. CDR3 nucleotide sequence: TGCAGCGTTGAATGGCTCCGGGACAGGGAGATCCTGGGCAATCAGCCCCAGCATTTT. The chain combines TRBV29-1 with TRBJ1-5, with 9 bases fitting TRBD1. The CDR3 runs 19 residues. Germline values: CDR1 SQVTM, CDR2 ANQGSEA. V shed 2 bases and J 2 bases; nucleotides not matched to a gene: 16.